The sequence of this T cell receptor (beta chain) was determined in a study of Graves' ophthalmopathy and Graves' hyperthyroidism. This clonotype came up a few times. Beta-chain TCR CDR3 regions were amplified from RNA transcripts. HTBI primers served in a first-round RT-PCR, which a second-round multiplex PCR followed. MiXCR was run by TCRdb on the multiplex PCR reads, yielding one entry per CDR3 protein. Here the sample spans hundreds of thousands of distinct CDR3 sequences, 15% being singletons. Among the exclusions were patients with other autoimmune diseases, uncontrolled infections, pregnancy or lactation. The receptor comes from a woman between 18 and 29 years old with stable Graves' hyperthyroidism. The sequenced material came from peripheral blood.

CDR3 nucleotide sequence: TGTGCCAGCAGACTACAGGGAAAAACTGAAGCTTTCTTT. It yields the protein CASRLQGKTEAFF. The V gene is TRBV11-1, the J gene TRBJ1-1, with D possibly matching TRBD1 (6 bases). Germline loops: CDR1 SGHAT, CDR2 FQDESV (reference sequence). This CDR3 region has 13 residues. The V end lost 6 bases, the J end lost 5 bases, and 13 bases lay between the germline ends.